The 20 T cell receptor beta chains presented below share a single source sample, sequenced in a study of CD8+ T cells in alopecia areata. It was cDNA, reverse transcribed from extracted RNA, that served as the sequencing template. The repertoire was sequenced with immunoSEQ multiplex PCR; TCRdb's copy has only in-frame clones and lacks some. The data list 250,000 or so clones, none observed once; about 1.1% falls to the top ten. Cell sorting was performed on pooled cutaneous lymph node cells with CD4, CD8alpha, NKG2D, NKG2ACE and other markers. The sequencing sample was made of CD4+ T cells sorted from a lymph node. The receptors here all came from a C3H/HeJ mouse with alopecia areata. These mice share the MHC haplotype H2-k.

There are a few counts of this clone. Any gene name here is a mouse gene name. The read ends 4 residues before the CDR3 terminus; that terminus is restored from the germline J gene. The chain combines TRBV13-2 with TRBJ2-2, with TRBD2 as a possible D gene (5 bases). Between the trimmed V and J ends, which lost 5 bases and 6 bases, there was a span of 14 bases. The CDR3 loop spans 14 amino acids. Germline CDR1 reads NNHNN; CDR2 reads SYGAGS (reference sequence). CDR3 bases read: TGTGCCAGCGGGCAAGCCATGGGGTCCGGG. This gives the protein CASGQAMGSG. The CDR3 as a whole reads CASGQAMGSGQLYF.

This clone occurred a few times. Any gene name here is a mouse gene name. The read ends 4 residues before the CDR3 terminus; that terminus is restored from the germline J gene. V and J are TRBV19 and TRBJ2-5; no reliable D call. Germline values: CDR1 FNHDT, CDR2 SITEND (reference sequence). V was trimmed by 2 bases and J by 0 bases, leaving 10 bases between them. The CDR3 has 15 amino acids. The sequenced part of the CDR3 DNA is TGTGCCAGCAGTATCGAGACAAGAAACCAAGAC. It specifies CASSIETRNQD. The entire CDR3 protein is CASSIETRNQDTQYF.

Points on this clone: Here the gene names and germline are mouse. The read ends 4 residues before the CDR3 terminus; that terminus is restored from the germline J gene. The gene calls are TRBV13-3 and TRBJ2-3, with D tentatively TRBD2 (6 bases). Germline V lookup: CDR1 NNHDY, CDR2 SYVADS. The CDR3 contains 15 residues. With 6 bases removed from V and 0 bases from J, the gap between germline ends came to 14 bases. CDR3 loop: CASTHWGTSAETLYF. The DNA read from the CDR3 is TGTGCCAGCACCCATTGGGGGACTAGTGCAGAA.

On this clone: The genes are named according to mouse. The read ends 3 residues shy of where the CDR3 ends; the end is completed using the germline J gene. Other nucleotide sequences from this sample produce the same CDR3. The chain joins TRBV5 to TRBJ1-6, with 11 bases fitting TRBD1. TRBJ1-6 qualifies as an ORF whose function is uncertain. V was clipped by 4 bases and J by 4 bases; unmatched bases: 3. CDR1 is LGHNA, CDR2 YNLKQL, per germline (reference sequence). This CDR3 is built from 16 residues. CDR3 DNA (partial): TGTGCCAGCAGCCCGGGGACAGGGGGATATAATTCGCCC. Translation gives CASSPGTGGYNSP. The whole CDR3 is CASSPGTGGYNSPLYF.

This clone appeared a few times. Here the gene names and germline are mouse. The read is 4 residues too short to cover the CDR3 end, so that end is filled in from the germline J gene. This chain joins TRBV1 and TRBJ2-1; tentatively, D is TRBD2 (7 bases). V was cut by 4 bases and J by 2 bases, with 9 bases left in between. From germline, CDR1 is NSQYPW and CDR2 LRSPGD (reference sequence). The CDR3 runs 14 residues. This CDR3 is CTCSGGAHYAEQFF. The sequenced part of the CDR3 DNA is TGCACCTGCAGTGGGGGGGCGCACTATGCT.

Remarks on this clone: Gene names denote mouse genes. The read gets to within 3 residues of the CDR3 end, and the germline J gene fills in the rest. Additional DNA sequences in this sample encode the identical CDR3. The chain links TRBV1 to TRBJ1-6; maybe TRBD1 (6 bases). TRBJ1-6 is annotated as an ORF whose role is uncertain. The CDR3 consists of 14 residues. Between the trimmed V and J ends, which lost 1 base and 6 bases, there was a span of 7 bases. Per germline, CDR1 NSQYPW and CDR2 LRSPGD (reference sequence). The sequenced CDR3 bases are TGCACCTGCAGTGCAGGCAGGGGTAATTCGCCC. It is translated as CTCSAGRGNSP. The CDR3 as a whole reads CTCSAGRGNSPLYF.

A word on this clone: Gene names are mouse gene names. The missing CDR3 end, 4 residues past where the read stops, is filled in from the germline J gene. The chain combines TRBV1 with TRBJ2-1; D remains unclear. This CDR3 is 13 amino acids long. Per germline, CDR1 NSQYPW and CDR2 LRSPGD (reference sequence). Trimming pared 1 base from V and 5 bases from J, leaving 6 bases between. Partial CDR3 DNA: TGCACCTGCAGTGCAGTTCAGGATGCT. The encoded protein is CTCSAVQDA. The CDR3 reads in full as CTCSAVQDAEQFF.

About this clone itself: Gene names denote mouse genes. The read halts 4 residues ahead of the CDR3 end, with the missing end drawn from the germline J gene. This rearrangement joins TRBV17 to TRBJ2-3; 8 bases align to TRBD1. The ends lost 6 bases at V and 1 base at J; junction bases unmatched: 6. CDR1 is MNHDT, CDR2 YYDKIL, per germline. This CDR3 comprises 15 residues. The CDR3 loop reads CASSPPGQGAETLYF. CDR3 bases read: TGTGCTAGCAGCCCCCCGGGACAGGGTGCAGAA.

This clone appeared a few times. The genes are named according to mouse. The read gets to within 4 residues of the CDR3 end, and the germline J gene fills in the rest. Additional DNA sequences in this sample encode the identical CDR3. The chain uses TRBV5 and TRBJ1-1, with D possibly matching TRBD1 (6 bases). Germline CDR1 LGHNA, CDR2 YNLKQL (reference sequence). The CDR3 covers 13 residues. The CDR3 bases that were read are TGTGCCAGCAGCCAAGACCGGGACAAA. Residues: CASSQDRDK. The full CDR3 is CASSQDRDKEVFF.

Concerning this clone: These gene names are mouse names. The DNA read from the CDR3 is TGTGCCAGCAGTTCCTCTGGGGGGGGGAACTATGCT. Translated: CASSSSGGGNYA. The CDR3 in its entirety is CASSSSGGGNYAEQFF. The genes are TRBV13-1 and TRBJ2-1; 9 bases are shared with TRBD2. The CDR3 is cut off 4 residues early in the read; its end comes from the germline J gene. The length of the CDR3 is 16 residues. The ends lost 4 bases at V and 1 base at J; junction bases unmatched: 6. The V gene's germline CDR1 is NSHNY and CDR2 SYGAGN.

This clone has just a few counts. Gene names denote mouse genes. Sequencing ends 4 residues short of the CDR3 end; the germline J gene provides the rest. This same CDR3 is encoded by further DNA sequences in the sample. The chain employs TRBV1 and TRBJ1-2; D is perhaps TRBD1 (6 bases). This CDR3 has 14 amino acids. V was clipped by 3 bases and J by 0 bases, with 8 bases between them. The germline CDR1 and CDR2 sequences are NSQYPW and LRSPGD (reference sequence). Partial CDR3 DNA: TGCACCTGCAGTGCCCCAGGGGCAAACTCC. It encodes CTCSAPGANS. The full CDR3 reads CTCSAPGANSDYTF.

As to this clone: Mouse gene names and germline throughout. The CDR3 end falls 4 residues outside the read, so it is completed with the germline J gene. The chain couples TRBV14 to TRBJ2-3; D perhaps matches TRBD2 (6 bases). CDR3 length: 15 residues. Deletions cut 3 bases from V and 0 bases from J, with 11 bases between. Per germline, CDR1 SGHDT and CDR2 FRDEAV. CDR3 DNA (partial): TGTGCCAGCAGTTGGACTGTTTCTAGTGCAGAA. The encoded protein is CASSWTVSSAE. The entire CDR3 sequence reads CASSWTVSSAETLYF.

Concerning this clone itself: Gene names and germline match the mouse. The read terminates 4 residues before the CDR3 end, so the remaining end is supplied by the germline J gene. The chain joins TRBV3 to TRBJ2-7, with TRBD2 identical over 9 bases. This CDR3 comprises 13 residues. J was trimmed by 3 bases and V by 8 bases; bases with no gene match: 5. Germline V gives CDR1 SNHLY, CDR2 FYNGKV (reference sequence). CDR3 loop: CASPAGGVYEQYF. The DNA read from the CDR3 is TGTGCCAGCCCCGCTGGGGGGGTCTAT.

This clone was counted only a few times. Mouse germline and gene names are used. From the germline J gene comes the end of the CDR3, since the read stops 4 residues before it. The chain has TRBV13-1 and TRBJ1-1, with D tentatively TRBD1 (6 bases). Germline CDR1 and CDR2: NSHNY and SYGAGN. The CDR3 extends over 16 amino acids. CDR3 protein: CASSDALAGGAREVFF. Incomplete CDR3 DNA: TGTGCCAGCAGTGATGCATTGGCTGGGGGGGCGCGA.

This clone appeared a few times. The gene symbols are mouse symbols. Read sequence stops 4 residues before the CDR3 end, and the germline J gene provides the missing end. The chain joins TRBV13-3 to TRBJ2-2; 9 bases fit TRBD2. In germline, CDR1 is NNHDY, CDR2 SYVADS. Losses at the gene ends were 4 bases for V and 0 bases for J; bases not matched to a gene: 7. The CDR3 sequence is 17 residues long. The sequenced CDR3 bases are TGTGCCAGCAGTCCTCCGACTGGGGGATCAAACACCGGG. Protein product: CASSPPTGGSNTG. The CDR3 in full is CASSPPTGGSNTGQLYF.

About this clone: The listed genes are named as in mouse. The sample carries other DNA sequences with the same CDR3. The CDR3 spells CASSIRDSSYEQYF. The DNA read from the CDR3 is TGTGCCAGCAGTATTAGGGACAGCTCCTAT. The J gene is TRBJ2-7, the V gene TRBV19, with 7 bases that match TRBD1. The read halts 4 residues ahead of the CDR3 end, with the missing end drawn from the germline J gene. Trimming took 2 bases from V and 0 from J; bases not matched to a gene: 2. Per the germline V gene, CDR1 is FNHDT and CDR2 is SITEND (reference sequence). The CDR3 consists of 14 residues.

As concerns this clone: Germline and genes: mouse. The sequence runs out 4 residues before the end of the CDR3; the remainder is reconstructed from the germline J gene. The chain uses TRBV31 and TRBJ1-1, with D unclear. CDR1 GKSSPN and CDR2 SITVG come from the germline V gene. Trimming took off 2 bases at V and 1 base at J, with 8 bases between the two ends. The CDR3 sequence is 13 residues long. CDR3 DNA, as far as it was read: TGTGCCTGGAGTTCCTCAGTAAACACA. Residues: CAWSSSVNT. The entire CDR3 protein is CAWSSSVNTEVFF.

This clone was observed a handful of times. Any gene name here is a mouse gene name. The read is 4 residues too short to cover the CDR3 end, so that end is filled in from the germline J gene. The genes are TRBV31 and TRBJ1-2, with TRBD1 matching 9 bases. Trimming took 5 bases from V and 3 from J; bases not matched to a gene: 10. Germline V gene sequence: CDR1 GKSSPN, CDR2 SITVG. This CDR3 comprises 15 residues. The DNA read from the CDR3 is TGTGCCTGGCATTCTGGGACAGGGTATGACTCC. Its translation: CAWHSGTGYDS. In full, the CDR3 reads CAWHSGTGYDSDYTF.

This clone was seen only a few times. Gene names follow the mouse nomenclature. The observed sequence ends 4 residues before the CDR3 terminus, with the missing tail filled in from the germline J gene. The V call is TRBV13-1, the J call TRBJ2-1; 7 bases are a match to TRBD1. With V trimmed by 1 base and J by 1 base, 2 bases remained unmatched. This CDR3 contains 15 residues. The germline gives CDR1 NSHNY, CDR2 SYGAGN. The DNA read from the CDR3 is TGTGCCAGCAGTGATCTACAGGGGAACTATGCT. Translated, it gives CASSDLQGNYA. The full CDR3 is CASSDLQGNYAEQFF.

This clone was seen a few times. The genes are named according to mouse. The missing CDR3 end, 4 residues past where the read stops, is filled in from the germline J gene. The gene calls are TRBV13-1 and TRBJ2-1, with TRBD1 matching over 9 bases. V lost 3 bases to trimming and J lost 3 bases; unmatched junction nucleotides: 4. From germline, CDR1 is NSHNY and CDR2 SYGAGN. CDR3 length: 15 amino acids. CDR3 region: CASSAMTGGYAEQFF. The DNA read from the CDR3 is TGTGCCAGCAGTGCCATGACAGGGGGCTATGCT.